A selection of T cell receptor beta chains follows, all from one sample in a study of human T cells and chemical hapten exposure. One entry per CDR3 protein results from TCRdb running MiXCR on the RACE reads. Among more than 80,000 distinct CDR3 sequences, roughly 7.1% were seen once, and the ten largest hold less than 2%. The material sequenced was whole blood, taken in connection with sensitization to the hapten diphenylcyclopropenone (DPC). The receptors shown here come from a woman in her 30s with alopecia areata. Some clones in this sample may be carry-over from other donors' samples. CDR3s include the opening cysteine and the closing phenylalanine or tryptophan. D genes are given only for firm matches. Size tells how often a clone was seen (once, few, many) or the class of an expanded clone, and some rows leave it out.

cdr3_aa | cdr3_nt | clone_size | v_call | d_call | j_call
CAINRQGADTEAFF | TGTGCCATCAATAGACAGGGTGCGGACACTGAAGCTTTCTTT | many | TRBV10-3 | TRBD1 | TRBJ1-1
CACFTGGYTF | TGTGCCTGCTTTACAGGAGGCTACACCTTC | many | TRBV30 | . | TRBJ1-2
CASSYLIYEQYF | TGTGCCAGCAGCTACCTTATCTACGAGCAGTACTTC | few | TRBV12-3/TRBV12-4 | . | TRBJ2-7
CASSPQGGDGYTF | TGTGCCAGCTCACCACAGGGCGGGGATGGCTACACCTTC | many | TRBV18 | . | TRBJ1-2
CASSLRMEAGDTQYF | TGCGCCAGCAGCTTGAGAATGGAGGCGGGAGATACGCAGTATTTT | few | TRBV5-1 | . | TRBJ2-3
CASSLGPLSTDTQYF | TGTGCCAGCAGCCTGGGACCCCTAAGCACAGATACGCAGTATTTT | many | TRBV3-1 | . | TRBJ2-3
CASSLTVATNEKLFF | TGCGCCAGCAGCTTGACGGTCGCAACTAATGAAAAACTGTTTTTT | few | TRBV5-1 | . | TRBJ1-4
CASTRPGRGDSEAFF | TGTGCCAGCACTCGCCCGGGCAGGGGTGATTCTGAAGCTTTCTTT | once | TRBV11-2 | . | TRBJ1-1
CSARQKPNYGYTF | TGCAGTGCTAGACAAAAACCTAACTATGGCTACACCTTC | many | TRBV20-1 | . | TRBJ1-2
CASSVGTGGAFF | TGTGCCAGCAGCGTCGGGACAGGCGGAGCTTTCTTT | many | TRBV5-6 | TRBD1 | TRBJ1-1
CASSHLAEAFF | TGCGCCAGCAGCCATTTGGCTGAAGCTTTCTTT | many | TRBV4-1 | . | TRBJ1-1
CSVYRGGNTEAFF | TGCAGCGTTTACAGGGGAGGTAACACTGAAGCTTTCTTT | few | TRBV29-1 | TRBD1 | TRBJ1-1
CAWTRGPVGTEAFF | TGTGCCTGGACGAGGGGTCCAGTGGGCACTGAAGCTTTCTTT | many | TRBV30 | . | TRBJ1-1
CASTGNTGELFF | TGTGCCAGTACGGGGAACACCGGGGAGCTGTTTTTT | few | TRBV2 | . | TRBJ2-2
CASSGGELGLYEQYF | TGTGCCAGCAGTGGAGGGGAATTGGGGTTGTACGAGCAGTACTTC | many | TRBV6-1 | . | TRBJ2-7
CASSLARLPYNEQFF | TGTGCCAGCAGCTTAGCTAGGCTCCCCTACAATGAGCAGTTCTTC | few | TRBV7-9 | . | TRBJ2-1
CSAKGPYLWSNQPQHF | TGCAGTGCTAAGGGCCCATACCTGTGGAGCAATCAGCCCCAGCATTTT | few | TRBV20-1 | . | TRBJ1-5
CASSLALGQGPYEQYF | TGTGCCAGCAGCTTAGCGTTGGGACAGGGCCCCTACGAGCAGTACTTC | many | TRBV7-9 | TRBD1 | TRBJ2-7
CASSSDSFNEKLFF | TGCGCCAGCAGCTCGGACAGCTTTAATGAAAAACTGTTTTTT | . | TRBV5-1 | . | TRBJ1-4
CSANDRDTGNTIYF | TGCAGTGCCAACGACAGGGACACTGGAAACACCATATATTTT | many | TRBV20-1 | TRBD1 | TRBJ1-3
CASSQPPPRRPEQYF | TGCGCCAGCAGCCAACCCCCGCCGAGACGTCCCGAGCAGTACTTC | few | TRBV4-1 | . | TRBJ2-7
CASSKGLAGDNEQFF | TGTGCCAGCTCTAAAGGACTAGCGGGGGACAATGAGCAGTTCTTC | many | TRBV12-3/TRBV12-4 | TRBD2 | TRBJ2-1
CASSPRSVNEPQHF | TGTGCCAGCTCACCACGGTCGGTCAACGAGCCCCAGCATTTT | few | TRBV18 | . | TRBJ1-5
CASSLVRDGYLYEQYF | TGTGCCAGCAGCTTGGTCAGGGACGGATACCTCTACGAGCAGTACTTC | few | TRBV5-5 | . | TRBJ2-7
CASSEGQGFYTEAFF | TGTGCCAGCAGCGAGGGACAGGGTTTTTACACTGAAGCTTTCTTT | . | TRBV7-9 | TRBD1 | TRBJ1-1
CASSPAWRSTEAFF | TGTGCCAGCTCACCTGCTTGGCGTAGCACTGAAGCTTTCTTT | . | TRBV18 | . | TRBJ1-1
CASSSTGYSTEAFF | TGCGCCAGCAGCTCGACAGGGTACAGCACTGAAGCTTTCTTT | many | TRBV5-1 | TRBD1 | TRBJ1-1
CASSLSLAPINEQFF | TGTGCCAGCAGTTTATCGCTAGCGCCAATCAATGAGCAGTTCTTC | many | TRBV27 | . | TRBJ2-1
CASSPRQETNYGYTF | TGTGCCAGCAGTCCACGACAAGAAACTAACTATGGCTACACCTTC | . | TRBV6-6 | . | TRBJ1-2
CSAKGQGDTGELFF | TGCAGTGCAAAGGGACAGGGGGACACCGGGGAGCTGTTTTTT | few | TRBV20-1 | TRBD1 | TRBJ2-2
CASSRGEKLFF | TGCGCCAGCAGCCGGGGGGAAAAACTGTTTTTT | many | TRBV4-1 | . | TRBJ1-4
CASSASGYEQYF | TGTGCCAGCAGCGCCTCAGGATACGAGCAGTACTTC | . | TRBV9 | . | TRBJ2-7
CAWSAGGPPRNQPQHF | TGTGCCTGGAGTGCAGGGGGACCTCCCAGAAATCAGCCCCAGCATTTT | . | TRBV30 | TRBD1 | TRBJ1-5
CSARDAGGPADTQYF | TGCAGTGCTAGAGATGCTGGGGGGCCCGCAGATACGCAGTATTTT | . | TRBV20-1 | . | TRBJ2-3
CASTPYLIGDYGYTF | TGTGCCAGCACCCCGTACCTGATCGGGGACTATGGCTACACCTTC | . | TRBV7-8 | . | TRBJ1-2
CSARAGLDYGYTF | TGCAGTGCTAGAGCAGGGTTAGACTATGGCTACACCTTC | . | TRBV20-1 | . | TRBJ1-2
CASSPMGGQFIWGMAQYF | TGCGCCAGCAGCCCCATGGGGGGACAGTTCATCTGGGGGATGGCGCAGTATTTT | many | TRBV5-1 | . | TRBJ2-3
CASSPPPGHYGYTF | TGTGCCAGCAGTCCCCCACCAGGGCACTATGGCTACACCTTC | many | TRBV12-3/TRBV12-4 | . | TRBJ1-2
CASSWSTGTNYGYTF | TGTGCCAGCAGTTGGTCGACAGGGACTAACTATGGCTACACCTTC | once | TRBV27 | TRBD1 | TRBJ1-2